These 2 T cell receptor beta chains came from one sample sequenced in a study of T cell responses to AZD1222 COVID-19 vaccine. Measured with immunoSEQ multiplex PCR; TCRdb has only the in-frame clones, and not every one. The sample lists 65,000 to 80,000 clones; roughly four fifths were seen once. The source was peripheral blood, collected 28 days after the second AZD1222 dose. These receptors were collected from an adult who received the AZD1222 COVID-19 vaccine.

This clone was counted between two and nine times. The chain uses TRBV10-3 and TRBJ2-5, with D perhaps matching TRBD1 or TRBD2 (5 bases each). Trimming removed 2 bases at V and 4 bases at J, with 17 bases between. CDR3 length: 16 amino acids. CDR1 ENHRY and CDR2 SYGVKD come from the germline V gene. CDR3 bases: TGTGCCATCAGTGAGACCGGGACGCCGGGGCCAGAGACCCAGTACTTC. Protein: CAISETGTPGPETQYF.

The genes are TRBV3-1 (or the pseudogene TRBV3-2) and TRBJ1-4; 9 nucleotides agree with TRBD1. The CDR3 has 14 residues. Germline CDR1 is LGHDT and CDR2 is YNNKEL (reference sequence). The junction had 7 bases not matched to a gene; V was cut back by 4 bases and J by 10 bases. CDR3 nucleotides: TGTGCCAGCAGCCCCTCGGGACAGGGAGCAAAACTGTTTTTT. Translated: CASSPSGQGAKLFF.